The text below deals with one T cell receptor (beta chain). The assay was immunoSEQ multiplex PCR, and TCRdb's table has in-frame clones only and misses some. The sample has about 40,000 clones, more than 70% seen once. This sample is part of a study of blood T cell repertoires in COVID-19. The CDR3 sequence is 15 residues long. V was pared by 4 bases and J by 6 bases, with 7 bases of the junction left unmatched. Germline CDR1 reads SGHNT; CDR2 reads YYREEE (reference sequence). The rearrangement uses TRBV5-4 and TRBJ2-1; TRBD2 aligns across 10 bases. The clonotype was recovered from a human donor in a cohort sampled during active COVID-19. Sequencing used peripheral blood. The CDR3 nucleotides are TGTGCCAGCAGCATTACTAGCGGGGTCAGCAATGAGCAGTTCTTC. Residues: CASSITSGVSNEQFF.